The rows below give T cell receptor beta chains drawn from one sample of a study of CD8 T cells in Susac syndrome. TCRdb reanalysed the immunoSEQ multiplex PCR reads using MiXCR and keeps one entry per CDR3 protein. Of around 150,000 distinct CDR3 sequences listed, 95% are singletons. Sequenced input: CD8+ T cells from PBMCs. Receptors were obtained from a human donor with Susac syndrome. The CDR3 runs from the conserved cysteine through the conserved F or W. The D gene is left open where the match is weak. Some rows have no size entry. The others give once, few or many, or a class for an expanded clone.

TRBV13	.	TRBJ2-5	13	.	CASSKELDETQYF	TGTGCCAGCAGCAAAGAGTTAGACGAGACCCAGTACTTC
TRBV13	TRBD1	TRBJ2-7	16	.	CASSLARTGISYEQYF	TGTGCCAGCAGCTTAGCCCGGACAGGGATCTCCTACGAGCAGTACTTC
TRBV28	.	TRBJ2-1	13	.	CASQEDGNNEQFF	TGTGCCAGCCAGGAGGACGGAAACAATGAGCAGTTCTTC
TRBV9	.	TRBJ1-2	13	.	CASSVTGDGGYTF	TGTGCCAGCAGCGTAACCGGGGACGGCGGCTACACCTTC
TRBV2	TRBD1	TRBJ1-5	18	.	CASSETRDRGIWGQPQHF	TGTGCCAGCAGTGAAACCCGGGACAGGGGGATCTGGGGTCAGCCCCAGCATTTT
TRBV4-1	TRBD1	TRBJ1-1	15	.	CASSLPGTGDTEAFF	TGCGCCAGCAGCCTCCCTGGGACAGGGGACACTGAAGCTTTCTTT
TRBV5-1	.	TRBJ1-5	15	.	CASSLAGFSNQPQHF	TGCGCCAGCAGCTTGGCGGGGTTCAGCAATCAGCCCCAGCATTTT
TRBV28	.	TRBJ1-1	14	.	CASSPWGTGTEAFF	TGTGCCAGCAGTCCCTGGGGGACGGGCACTGAAGCTTTCTTT
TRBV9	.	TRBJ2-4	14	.	CASSGAVDKNIQYF	TGTGCCAGCAGCGGGGCTGTGGACAAAAACATTCAGTACTTC
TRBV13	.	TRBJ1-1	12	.	CASSSGATEAFF	TGTGCCAGCAGCTCAGGGGCTACTGAAGCTTTCTTT
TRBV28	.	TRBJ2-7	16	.	CASSLIMGTGSYEQYF	TGTGCCAGCAGTTTAATAATGGGGACCGGCTCCTACGAGCAGTACTTC
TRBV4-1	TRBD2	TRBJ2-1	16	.	CASSQPESGGYNEQFF	TGCGCCAGCAGCCAACCCGAGTCGGGAGGGTACAATGAGCAGTTCTTC
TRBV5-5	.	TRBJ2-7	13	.	CASTLVQAGEQYF	TGTGCCAGCACCCTCGTCCAGGCCGGCGAGCAGTACTTC
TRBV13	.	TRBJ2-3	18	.	CASSPPSGSGKGGNTQYF	TGTGCCAGCAGCCCACCTTCGGGGAGCGGCAAGGGGGGGAATACGCAGTATTTT
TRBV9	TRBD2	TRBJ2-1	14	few	CASSVSGSNNEQFF	TGTGCCAGCAGCGTAAGCGGGAGCAACAATGAGCAGTTCTTC
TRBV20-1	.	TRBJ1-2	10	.	CSAYRYGYTF	TGCAGTGCTTATAGATATGGCTACACCTTC
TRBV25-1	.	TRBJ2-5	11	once	CASSELGQRDF	TGTGCCAGCAGTGAATTAGGCCAAAGGGACTTC
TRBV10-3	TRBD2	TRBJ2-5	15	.	CAIRETSGLEETQYF	TGTGCCATCAGAGAGACTAGCGGCTTGGAAGAGACCCAGTACTTC
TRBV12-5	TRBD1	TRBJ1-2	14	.	CASGFGQGDYGYTF	TGTGCTAGTGGTTTCGGACAGGGGGACTATGGCTACACCTTC
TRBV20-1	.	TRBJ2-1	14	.	CSGQTWGDYNEQFF	TGCAGTGGCCAAACTTGGGGGGATTACAATGAGCAGTTCTTC
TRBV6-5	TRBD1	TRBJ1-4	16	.	CASSYTGQGGSEKLFF	TGTGCCAGCAGTTACACCGGACAGGGGGGAAGTGAAAAACTGTTTTTT
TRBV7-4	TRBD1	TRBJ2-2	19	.	CASSNPGVRGKTNTGELFF	TGTGCCAGCAGCAACCCCGGCGTCAGGGGGAAGACGAACACCGGGGAGCTGTTTTTT
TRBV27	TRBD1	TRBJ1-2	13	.	CATKPTGGYGYTF	TGTGCCACCAAACCGACAGGGGGCTATGGCTACACCTTC
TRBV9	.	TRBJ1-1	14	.	CASSVEATGTEAFF	TGTGCCAGCAGCGTAGAGGCAACAGGAACTGAAGCTTTCTTT
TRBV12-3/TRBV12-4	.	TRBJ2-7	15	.	CASSFGSQGSYEQYF	TGTGCCAGCAGTTTTGGTTCGCAGGGATCCTACGAGCAGTACTTC
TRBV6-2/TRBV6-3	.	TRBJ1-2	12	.	CASSSLTDGYTF	TGTGCCAGCAGTTCATTGACAGATGGCTACACCTTC
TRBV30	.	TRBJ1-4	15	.	CAWSLLGGTNEKLFF	TGTGCCTGGAGTCTCCTGGGGGGGACTAATGAAAAACTGTTTTTT
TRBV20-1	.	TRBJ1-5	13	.	CSATPALNQPQHF	TGCAGTGCTACCCCAGCCCTAAATCAGCCCCAGCATTTT
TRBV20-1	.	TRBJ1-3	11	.	CSATLQGTIYF	TGCAGTGCGACCTTGCAGGGCACCATATATTTT
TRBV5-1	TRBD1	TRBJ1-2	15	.	CASSLARTGIDGYTF	TGCGCCAGCAGCTTGGCCCGGACAGGGATTGATGGCTACACCTTC
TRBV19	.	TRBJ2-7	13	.	CASSIGTEYEQYF	TGTGCCAGTAGTATAGGGACCGAGTACGAGCAGTACTTC
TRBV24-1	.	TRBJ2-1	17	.	CATSVRVPLLGWPEQFF	TGTGCCACCAGTGTCCGGGTCCCCCTATTAGGTTGGCCCGAGCAGTTCTTC
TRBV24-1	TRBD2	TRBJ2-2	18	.	CATSDSRLAGGNTGELFF	TGTGCCACCAGTGACAGTAGACTAGCGGGAGGGAACACCGGGGAGCTGTTTTTT
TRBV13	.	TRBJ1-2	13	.	CASSSGRSYGYTF	TGTGCCAGCAGCTCCGGACGGTCATATGGCTACACCTTC
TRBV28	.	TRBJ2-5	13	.	CASSLGYQETQYF	TGTGCCAGCAGTTTGGGGTACCAAGAGACCCAGTACTTC
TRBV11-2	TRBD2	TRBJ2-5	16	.	CASSLDPGLGGETQYF	TGTGCCAGCAGCTTAGACCCGGGACTAGGGGGAGAGACCCAGTACTTC
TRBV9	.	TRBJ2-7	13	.	CASSGARAHEQYF	TGTGCCAGCAGCGGGGCCCGGGCCCACGAGCAGTACTTC
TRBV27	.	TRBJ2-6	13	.	CASSFFGANVLTF	TGTGCCAGCAGTTTCTTTGGGGCCAACGTCCTGACTTTC
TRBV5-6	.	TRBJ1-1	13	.	CASSHPLFSEAFF	TGTGCCAGCAGCCACCCTCTTTTCAGTGAAGCTTTCTTT
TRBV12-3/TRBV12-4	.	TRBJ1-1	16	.	CASGRPGQTLHTEAFF	TGTGCCAGCGGCCGTCCGGGACAAACTTTACACACTGAAGCTTTCTTT
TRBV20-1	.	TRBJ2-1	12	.	CSARDERVEQFF	TGCAGTGCTAGAGATGAGAGAGTTGAGCAGTTCTTC
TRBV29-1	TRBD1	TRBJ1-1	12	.	CRGDSENTEAFF	TGCAGGGGGGACAGCGAGAACACTGAAGCTTTCTTT
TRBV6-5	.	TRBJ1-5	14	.	CASSTLGGNQPQHF	TGTGCCAGCAGTACTCTGGGGGGCAATCAGCCCCAGCATTTT
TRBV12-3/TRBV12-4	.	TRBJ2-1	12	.	CASSPDRNEQFF	TGTGCCAGCAGCCCTGATCGGAATGAGCAGTTCTTC
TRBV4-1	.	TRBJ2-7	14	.	CASSQRTAQGEQYF	TGCGCCAGCAGCCAACGAACAGCGCAGGGCGAGCAGTACTTC
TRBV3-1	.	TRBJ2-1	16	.	CASSQAYSRRGNEQFF	TGTGCCAGCAGCCAAGCATACTCGAGAAGGGGCAATGAGCAGTTCTTC
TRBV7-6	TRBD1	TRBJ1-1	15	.	CASSSGQGAGTEAFF	TGTGCCAGCAGCTCCGGACAGGGGGCAGGCACTGAAGCTTTCTTT
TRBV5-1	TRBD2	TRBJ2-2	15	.	CASRVAGGHTGELFF	TGCGCCAGCAGAGTTGCGGGAGGGCATACCGGGGAGCTGTTTTTT
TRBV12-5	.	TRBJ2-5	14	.	CASDWYGSGETQYF	TGTGCTAGTGATTGGTATGGGAGCGGGGAGACCCAGTACTTC